This T cell receptor (beta chain) was profiled in a study of blood T cell repertoires in COVID-19. CDR3 length: 14 amino acids. CDR1 is MDHEN, CDR2 SYDVKM, per germline. After removal of 5 bases from V and 4 bases from J, the junction contained 6 bases not matched to a gene. This table comes from immunoSEQ multiplex PCR, and its TCRdb copy is limited to in-frame clones, with some not included. The repertoire holds fewer than 25,000 clones, with approximately 94% as singletons. The gene calls are TRBV28 and TRBJ2-7; 9 nucleotides line up with TRBD1. This clonotype originated in a human donor in a cohort sampled during active COVID-19. Sequenced material: peripheral blood. The CDR3 here is CASSRGTGRYEQYF. CDR3 sequence (DNA): TGTGCCAGCAGTCGCGGGACAGGGCGGTACGAGCAGTACTTC.